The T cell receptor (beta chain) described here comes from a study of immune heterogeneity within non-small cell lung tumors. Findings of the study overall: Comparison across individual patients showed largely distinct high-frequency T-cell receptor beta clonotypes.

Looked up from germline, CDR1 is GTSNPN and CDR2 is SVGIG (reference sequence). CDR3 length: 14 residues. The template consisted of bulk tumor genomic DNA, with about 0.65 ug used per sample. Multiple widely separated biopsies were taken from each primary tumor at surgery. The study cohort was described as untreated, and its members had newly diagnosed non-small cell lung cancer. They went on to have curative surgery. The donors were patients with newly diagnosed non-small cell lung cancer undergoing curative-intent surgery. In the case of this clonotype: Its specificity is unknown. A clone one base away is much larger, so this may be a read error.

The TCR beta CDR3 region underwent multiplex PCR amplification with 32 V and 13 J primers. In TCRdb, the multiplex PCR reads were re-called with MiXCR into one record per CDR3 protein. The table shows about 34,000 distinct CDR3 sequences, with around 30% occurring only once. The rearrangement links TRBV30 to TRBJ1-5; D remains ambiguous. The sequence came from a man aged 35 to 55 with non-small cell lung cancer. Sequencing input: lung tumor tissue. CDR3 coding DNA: TGTTCCTGGAGTGATGTTAATAGCAATCAGCCCCAGCATTTT. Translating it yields CSWSDVNSNQPQHF.